Following are 30 T cell receptor beta chains from one sample sequenced in a study of beta chain features in type 1 diabetes. The authors reverse transcribed all of the isolated RNA, so sequencing captured expressed TCRB transcripts. Data came from immunoSEQ multiplex PCR; TCRdb stores just in-frame clones and leaves some out. The table records about 260,000 clones, about 70% of them present only once. The sample was naive CD4+ T cells from blood. These receptors came from a young man in good health.

The chain links TRBV7-6 to TRBJ2-5, with 8 bases aligning to TRBD1. The CDR3 spans 16 residues. After removal of 4 bases from V and 4 bases from J, the junction contained 11 bases not matched to a gene. Germline loops: CDR1 SGHVS, CDR2 FNYEAQ. CDR3: CASSSRRPQGGETQYF. The DNA of the CDR3 is TGTGCCAGCAGCTCCCGCAGACCACAGGGGGGAGAGACCCAGTACTTC.

In regard to this clone: Other DNA variants within this sample encode the same CDR3. The CDR3 is CASSVGVSGANVLTF. The DNA for the CDR3 is TGTGCCAGCAGCGTAGGGGTTAGCGGGGCCAACGTCCTGACTTTC. The chain uses TRBV9 and TRBJ2-6, with D unclear. The V end was cut by 0 bases, the J end by 4 bases, with 8 bases between. CDR3 length equals 15 residues. In germline, CDR1 is SGDLS, CDR2 YYNGEE.

This clone appeared once. The rearrangement uses TRBV30 and TRBJ2-2, with D perhaps TRBD1 (6 bases). V dropped 1 base and J dropped 7 bases, with 10 bases sitting between them. CDR3 length: 13 residues. Germline V gene data show CDR1 as GTSNPN and CDR2 as SVGIG (reference sequence). The CDR3: CAWSAGASGELFF. CDR3 coding DNA: TGTGCCTGGAGTGCAGGGGCCAGCGGGGAGCTGTTTTTT.

About this clone: Other DNA sequences in the same sample also yield this CDR3. The chain links TRBV29-1 to TRBJ2-3; 7 bases map to TRBD1. Germline CDR1 and CDR2: SQVTM and ANQGSEA. Trimming took 7 bases from V and 1 from J; bases not matched to a gene: 2. The CDR3 totals 12 residues. The CDR3 nucleotides read TGCAGCGCTGGACAGGGCACAGATACGCAGTATTTT. Its protein product is CSAGQGTDTQYF.

This clone has only one observation. This rearrangement joins TRBV7-9 to TRBJ1-1; D perhaps matches TRBD1 (5 bases). Germline V CDR1 and CDR2: SEHNR, FQNEAQ (reference sequence). With 0 bases removed from V and 7 bases from J, the gap between germline ends came to 9 bases. This CDR3 contains 13 residues. As DNA, the CDR3 is TGTGCCAGCAGCTTAGCGGGGGTCTTTGAAGCTTTCTTT. Its protein is CASSLAGVFEAFF.

The chain combines TRBV5-1 with TRBJ2-3, with 9 bases lining up with TRBD2. The CDR3 totals 14 residues. Per the germline V gene, CDR1 is SGHRS and CDR2 is YFSETQ. After removal of 4 bases from V and 4 bases from J, the junction contained 4 bases not matched to a gene. CDR3 region: CASSLGLAPDTQYF. The CDR3 nucleotides read TGCGCCAGCAGCCTGGGACTAGCCCCAGATACGCAGTATTTT.

This clone was observed a single time. The chain joins TRBV5-1 to TRBJ2-3; 7 bases agree with TRBD1. The CDR3 is 13 amino acids. CDR1 is SGHRS and CDR2 is YFSETQ in the germline V gene. Trimming took 4 bases from V and 6 from J; bases not matched to a gene: 5. This CDR3 is CASSRQQGDTQYF. CDR3 sequence (DNA): TGCGCCAGCAGCAGGCAACAGGGGGATACGCAGTATTTT. The full variable domain, with the rest looked up from reference TRBV5-1 and TRBJ2-3, is KAGVTQTPRYLIKTRGQQVTLSCSPISGHRSVSWYQQTPGQGLQFLFEYFSETQRNKGNFPGRFSGRQFSNSRSEMNVSTLELGDSALYLCASSRQQGDTQYFGPGTRLTVL.

This sequence joins TRBV5-4 and TRBJ1-2, with TRBD1 identical over 7 bases. After removal of 4 bases from V and 5 bases from J, the junction contained 11 bases not matched to a gene. The CDR3 runs 15 residues. CDR1 SGHNT and CDR2 YYREEE come from the germline V gene (reference sequence). CDR3 DNA: TGTGCCAGCAGCGGAGCCCCGACAGGGCTGTATGGCTACACCTTC. Translation gives CASSGAPTGLYGYTF.

The genes are TRBV2 and TRBJ1-4; D remains ambiguous. Per germline, CDR1 SNHLY and CDR2 FYNNEI. Trimming took off 5 bases at V and 5 bases at J, with 9 bases between the two ends. The CDR3 runs to 13 residues. The CDR3 reads CASSRTLNEKLFF. CDR3 sequence (DNA): TGTGCCAGCAGTCGGACGCTGAATGAAAAACTGTTTTTT.

This sequence joins TRBV2 and TRBJ2-7; a weak D match, TRBD1 (6 bases). This CDR3 spans 14 amino acids. The V gene's germline CDR1 is SNHLY and CDR2 FYNNEI. Trimming pared 3 bases from V and 6 bases from J, leaving 15 bases between. In DNA, the CDR3 is TGTGCCAGCAGTGACTACAGGGTTAGGGGCGAGCAGTACTTC. This gives the protein CASSDYRVRGEQYF.

The chain couples TRBV2 to TRBJ2-1; TRBD1 or TRBD2 may be the D gene (5 bases each). The CDR3 totals 13 residues. The ends were cut back, 7 bases at V and 9 bases at J, with 16 bases in the middle. Germline V gene data show CDR1 as SNHLY and CDR2 as FYNNEI. CDR3 DNA: TGTGCCAGCACCGGAGTCCCAGGGACTGAGCAGTTCTTC. This codes for CASTGVPGTEQFF.

The chain uses TRBV30 and TRBJ2-2; no firm D call. CDR1 is GTSNPN, CDR2 SVGIG, per germline (reference sequence). Trimming shortened V by 2 bases and J by 9 bases, and 7 bases separated the two germline ends. CDR3 length equals 11 residues. The CDR3 bases are TGTGCCTGGAGTAGATTCCGGGAGCTGTTTTTT. Translation: CAWSRFRELFF.

The chain uses TRBV14 and TRBJ1-1; TRBD1 matches at 10 bases. The CDR3 length is 18 residues. V shed 0 bases, J shed 3 bases, and the junction held 10 bases outside the gene matches. Germline assignment: CDR1 SGHDN and CDR2 FVKESK. CDR3 sequence reads: CASSQEGGPGQGYTEAFF. CDR3 DNA sequence: TGTGCCAGCAGCCAAGAAGGGGGACCGGGACAGGGGTACACTGAAGCTTTCTTT.

The chain employs TRBV28 and TRBJ2-7, with 8 bases aligning to TRBD1. Germline assignment: CDR1 MDHEN and CDR2 SYDVKM. The CDR3 extends over 14 amino acids. After removal of 5 bases from V and 12 bases from J, the junction contained 15 bases not matched to a gene. CDR3 DNA sequence: TGTGCCAGCAGTCACCGGGACAGGCTCGAACTTCGGTACTTC. Protein sequence: CASSHRDRLELRYF.

The chain joins TRBV7-2 to TRBJ2-7, with D unresolved. The length of the CDR3 is 12 residues. Germline V CDR1 and CDR2: SGHTA, FQGNSA. Trimming removed 0 bases from V and 10 bases from J, with 10 bases in between. This chain's CDR3 is CASSLATQAQYF. The CDR3 DNA is TGTGCCAGCAGCTTAGCGACTCAAGCTCAGTACTTC.

The table lists this clone with a few counts. The rearrangement joins TRBV5-1 to TRBJ2-6, with D perhaps given as TRBD1 or TRBD2 (5 bases each). From germline, CDR1 is SGHRS and CDR2 YFSETQ. The CDR3 runs to 14 residues. Trimming removed 6 bases from V and 4 bases from J, with 11 bases in between. CDR3 region: CASKVGTGANVLTF. In DNA, the CDR3 is TGCGCCAGCAAGGTGGGGACCGGGGCCAACGTCCTGACTTTC.

The chain has TRBV18 and TRBJ2-7, with 9 nucleotides matching TRBD1. This CDR3 has 15 residues. The germline V gene encodes CDR1 KGHSH and CDR2 LQKENI. With 5 bases clipped from V and 3 bases from J, the junction kept 8 bases outside the gene matches. CDR3 sequence: CASSSTGTGYYEQYF. CDR3 DNA sequence: TGTGCCAGCTCATCGACCGGGACAGGGTACTACGAGCAGTACTTC.

Remarks on this clone: Distinct nucleotide sequences in the sample also encode this CDR3. The chain recombines TRBV30 with TRBJ2-1; D remains unclear. The V gene's germline CDR1 is GTSNPN and CDR2 SVGIG (reference sequence). The CDR3 contains 12 residues. Trimming cost V 0 bases and J 10 bases, with 10 bases left between them. CDR3 DNA: TGTGCCTGGAGTGTATTAGTCGGGGAGCAGTTCTTC. Protein product: CAWSVLVGEQFF.

The rearrangement joins TRBV6-6 to TRBJ2-7; weak D call: TRBD1 (6 bases). The length of the CDR3 is 14 residues. The germline V gene has CDR1 MNHNY and CDR2 SVGAGI (reference sequence). The germline V and J ends were trimmed by 6 bases and 6 bases, with 18 bases remaining between them. This chain's CDR3 is CASSQGRSGAEQYF. In DNA form, the CDR3 reads TGTGCCAGCAGCCAGGGGCGATCAGGGGCCGAGCAGTACTTC.

The J gene is TRBJ2-7, the V gene TRBV30; D unclear. Germline V gene sequence: CDR1 GTSNPN, CDR2 SVGIG (reference sequence). This CDR3 is built from 12 residues. V lost 3 bases and J lost 6, with 12 bases in between. The CDR3 protein is CAWSADWSEQYF. The CDR3 bases are TGTGCCTGGAGCGCCGACTGGTCCGAGCAGTACTTC.

The chain joins TRBV2 to TRBJ2-7; D is uncertain. Per the germline V gene, CDR1 is SNHLY and CDR2 is FYNNEI. The CDR3 runs to 15 residues. Trimming removed 0 bases from V and 3 bases from J, with 12 bases in between. Here the CDR3 reads CASSEARANYYEQYF. The CDR3 DNA sequence: TGTGCCAGCAGTGAAGCGAGAGCGAACTACTACGAGCAGTACTTC.

This chain joins TRBV15 and TRBJ2-5; either TRBD1 or TRBD2 may supply D (5 bases each). Trimming pared 1 base from V and 2 bases from J, leaving 8 bases between. Germline V CDR1 and CDR2: LNHNV, YYDKDF (reference sequence). There are 14 residues in the CDR3. CDR3 DNA sequence: TGTGCCACCAGCAGAGCGGGGCTGCAAGAGACCCAGTACTTC. Amino acids: CATSRAGLQETQYF. Complete variable domain (other parts from reference TRBV15 and TRBJ2-5): DAMVIQNPRYQVTQFGKPVTLSCSQTLNHNVMYWYQQKSSQAPKLLFHYYDKDFNNEADTPDNFQSRRPNTSFCFLDIRSPGLGDTAMYLCATSRAGLQETQYFGPGTRLLVL.

V is TRBV7-2 and J is TRBJ2-1, with D uncertain. The V end was cut by 5 bases, the J end by 5 bases, with 7 bases between. From germline, CDR1 is SGHTA and CDR2 FQGNSA. The CDR3 loop spans 12 amino acids. This chain's CDR3 is CASSLTDNEQFF. The CDR3 region has the DNA TGTGCCAGCAGCCTAACCGACAATGAGCAGTTCTTC.

V and J are TRBV9 and TRBJ1-1, with a tentative D call TRBD1 (6 bases). This CDR3 has 14 amino acids. CDR1 and CDR2 from the germline V gene are SGDLS and YYNGEE. Trimming shortened V by 0 bases and J by 1 base, and 7 bases separated the two germline ends. The CDR3 region is CASSVGTENTEAFF. The CDR3 region has the DNA TGTGCCAGCAGCGTAGGGACAGAGAACACTGAAGCTTTCTTT.

The gene calls are TRBV7-9 and TRBJ1-2; D gene unclear. The ends were cut back, 5 bases at V and 5 bases at J, with 15 bases in the middle. The germline gives CDR1 SEHNR, CDR2 FQNEAQ (reference sequence). The CDR3 loop spans 14 amino acids. As DNA, the CDR3 is TGTGCCAGCAGCCGAAGGACCGCCCTGTATGGCTACACCTTC. Translation gives CASSRRTALYGYTF.

This clone has a single count. The rearrangement links TRBV10-3 to TRBJ2-3, with 7 bases lining up with TRBD1. Trimming at V came to 6 bases and at J to 2 bases, leaving 8 bases not matched to a gene. The germline V gene encodes CDR1 ENHRY and CDR2 SYGVKD. This CDR3 comprises 15 residues. CDR3 nucleotide sequence: TGTGCCATCAGGGGGCAACAGGGGTCCACAGATACGCAGTATTTT. It encodes CAIRGQQGSTDTQYF.

The rearrangement uses TRBV4-2 and TRBJ2-1; D remains unclear. Germline-derived CDR1 and CDR2 are LGHNA and YNFKEQ. Trimming cost V 0 bases and J 8 bases, with 11 bases left between them. The CDR3 has 14 amino acids. The CDR3 region has the DNA TGTGCCAGCAGCCAAGATCGGTACGGGCATGAGCAGTTCTTC. It is translated as CASSQDRYGHEQFF.

The genes are TRBV28 and TRBJ2-3; 7 nucleotides align to TRBD1. V lost 7 bases, J lost 4 bases, and 8 bases stayed unmatched. This CDR3 is 14 amino acids long. CDR1 and CDR2 from the germline V gene are MDHEN and SYDVKM. This chain's CDR3 is CASTNERGPDTQYF. The CDR3 nucleotides are TGTGCCAGCACCAATGAAAGGGGGCCAGATACGCAGTATTTT.

The CDR3 reads CASSWRTGSRETQYF. The DNA of the CDR3 is TGCGCCAGCAGCTGGAGGACCGGCAGTAGGGAGACCCAGTACTTC. J is TRBJ2-5 and V is TRBV5-1; possibly TRBD2 for D (5 bases). The V and J ends lost 3 bases and 5 bases respectively, with 17 bases between them. Germline CDR1 and CDR2: SGHRS and YFSETQ. The CDR3 totals 15 residues.

This clone turned up a few times. The chain is built from TRBV30 and TRBJ1-2; D uncertain. V gave up 2 bases and J gave up 2 bases, with 9 bases separating them. CDR1 and CDR2 (germline): GTSNPN, SVGIG (reference sequence). The CDR3 runs 13 residues. CDR3 amino acids: CAWSIRINYGYTF. The CDR3 region has the DNA TGTGCCTGGAGTATCCGGATAAACTATGGCTACACCTTC. Using reference TRBV30 and TRBJ1-2 for the parts outside the CDR3, the full variable domain is SQTIHQWPATLVQPVGSPLSLECTVEGTSNPNLYWYRQAAGRGLQLLFYSVGIGQISSEVPQNLSASRPQDRQFILSSKKLLLSDSGFYLCAWSIRINYGYTFGSGTRLTVV.